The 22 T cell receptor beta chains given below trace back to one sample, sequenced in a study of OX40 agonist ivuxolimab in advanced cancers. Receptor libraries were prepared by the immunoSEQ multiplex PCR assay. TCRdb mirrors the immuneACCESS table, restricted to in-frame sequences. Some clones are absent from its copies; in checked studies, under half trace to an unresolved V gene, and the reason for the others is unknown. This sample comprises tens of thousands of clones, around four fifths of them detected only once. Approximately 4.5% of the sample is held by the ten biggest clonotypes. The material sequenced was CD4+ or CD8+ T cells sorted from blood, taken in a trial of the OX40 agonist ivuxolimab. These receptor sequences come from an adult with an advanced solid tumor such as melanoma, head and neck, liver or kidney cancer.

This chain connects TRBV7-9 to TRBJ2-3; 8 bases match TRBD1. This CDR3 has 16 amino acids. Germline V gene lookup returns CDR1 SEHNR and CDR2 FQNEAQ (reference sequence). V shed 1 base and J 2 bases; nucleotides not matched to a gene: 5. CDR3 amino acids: CASSLDLTGVTDTQYF. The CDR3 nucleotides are TGTGCCAGCAGCTTAGATTTGACAGGGGTCACAGATACGCAGTATTTT.

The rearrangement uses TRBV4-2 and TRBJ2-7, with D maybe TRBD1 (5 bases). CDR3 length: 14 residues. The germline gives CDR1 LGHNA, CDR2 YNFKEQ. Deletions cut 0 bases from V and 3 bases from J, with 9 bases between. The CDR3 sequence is CASSQETVYYEQYF. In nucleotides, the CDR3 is TGTGCCAGCAGCCAAGAGACAGTATACTACGAGCAGTACTTC.

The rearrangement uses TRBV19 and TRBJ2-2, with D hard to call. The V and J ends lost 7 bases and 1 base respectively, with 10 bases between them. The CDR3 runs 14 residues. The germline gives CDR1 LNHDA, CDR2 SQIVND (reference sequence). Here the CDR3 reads CASKDGRNTGELFF. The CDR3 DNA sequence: TGTGCCAGTAAGGACGGACGGAACACCGGGGAGCTGTTTTTT.

CDR3 nucleotides: TGTGCCAGCAGCCAAGACCCATACTACGAGCAGTACTTC. Protein: CASSQDPYYEQYF. The genes are TRBV4-2 and TRBJ2-7; no clear D gene. The CDR3 spans 13 residues. V was shortened by 0 bases and J by 3 bases, with 6 bases between the two germline ends. CDR1 is LGHNA and CDR2 is YNFKEQ in the germline V gene.

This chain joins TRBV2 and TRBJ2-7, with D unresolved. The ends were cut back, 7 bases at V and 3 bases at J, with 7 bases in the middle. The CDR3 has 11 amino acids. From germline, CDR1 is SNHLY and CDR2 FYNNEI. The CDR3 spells CASTQFYEQYF. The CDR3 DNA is TGTGCCAGCACCCAGTTCTACGAGCAGTACTTC.

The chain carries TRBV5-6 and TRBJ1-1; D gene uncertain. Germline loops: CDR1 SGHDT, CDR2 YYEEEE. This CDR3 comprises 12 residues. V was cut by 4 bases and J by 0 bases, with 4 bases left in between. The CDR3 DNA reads TGTGCCAGCAGCGATATGAACACTGAAGCTTTCTTT. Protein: CASSDMNTEAFF. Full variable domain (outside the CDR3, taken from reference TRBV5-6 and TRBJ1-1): DAGVTQSPTHLIKTRGQQVTLRCSPKSGHDTVSWYQQALGQGPQFIFQYYEEEERQRGNFPDRFSGHQFPNYSSELNVNALLLGDSALYLCASSDMNTEAFFGQGTRLTVV.

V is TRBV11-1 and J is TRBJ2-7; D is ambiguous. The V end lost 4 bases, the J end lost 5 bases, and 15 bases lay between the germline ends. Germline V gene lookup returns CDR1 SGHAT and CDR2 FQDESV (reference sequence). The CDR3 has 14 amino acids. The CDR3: CASSSRSLVNEQYF. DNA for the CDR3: TGTGCCAGCAGCTCAAGAAGTCTAGTCAACGAGCAGTACTTC.

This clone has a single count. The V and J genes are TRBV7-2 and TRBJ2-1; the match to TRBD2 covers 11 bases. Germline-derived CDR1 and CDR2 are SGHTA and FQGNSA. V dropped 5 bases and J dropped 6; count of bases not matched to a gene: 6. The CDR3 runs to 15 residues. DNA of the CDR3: TGTGCCAGCAGCCCCCGACTAGCGGGGACCAATGAGCAGTTCTTC. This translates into CASSPRLAGTNEQFF.

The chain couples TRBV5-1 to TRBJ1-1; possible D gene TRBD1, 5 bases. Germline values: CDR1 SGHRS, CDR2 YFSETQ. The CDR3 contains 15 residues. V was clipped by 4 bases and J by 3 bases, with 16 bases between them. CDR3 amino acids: CASSPEWGTDTEAFF. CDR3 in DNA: TGCGCCAGCAGCCCAGAATGGGGGACGGACACTGAAGCTTTCTTT.

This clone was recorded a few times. The chain's CDR3 is CASSLRTGGYSPLHF. As DNA, the CDR3 is TGTGCCAGCAGCCTACGGACAGGGGGTTATTCACCCCTCCACTTT. The chain employs TRBV5-6 and TRBJ1-6, with 10 bases lining up with TRBD1. This CDR3 comprises 15 residues. V dropped 4 bases and J dropped 8; count of bases not matched to a gene: 6. Per the germline V gene, CDR1 is SGHDT and CDR2 is YYEEEE.

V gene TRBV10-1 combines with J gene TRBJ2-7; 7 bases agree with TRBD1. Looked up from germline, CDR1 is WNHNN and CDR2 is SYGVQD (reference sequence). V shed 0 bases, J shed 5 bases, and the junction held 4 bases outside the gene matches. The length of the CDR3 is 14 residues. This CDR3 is CASSESRQGNEQYF. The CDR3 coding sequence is TGCGCCAGCAGTGAGTCGCGACAGGGCAACGAGCAGTACTTC.

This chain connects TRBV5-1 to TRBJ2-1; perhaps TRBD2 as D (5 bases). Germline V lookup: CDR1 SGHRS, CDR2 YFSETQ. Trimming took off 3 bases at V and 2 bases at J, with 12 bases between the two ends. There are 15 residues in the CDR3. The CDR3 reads CASSSGVAAYNEQFF. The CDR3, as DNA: TGCGCCAGCAGCTCCGGGGTAGCAGCCTACAATGAGCAGTTCTTC.

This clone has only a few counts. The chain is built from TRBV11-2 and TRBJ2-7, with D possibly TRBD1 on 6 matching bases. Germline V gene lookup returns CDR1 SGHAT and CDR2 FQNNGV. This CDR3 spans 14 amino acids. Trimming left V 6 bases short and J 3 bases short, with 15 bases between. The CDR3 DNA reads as TGTGCCAGCAGGAAACAGGGCGGTCTCTACGAGCAGTACTTC. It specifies CASRKQGGLYEQYF.

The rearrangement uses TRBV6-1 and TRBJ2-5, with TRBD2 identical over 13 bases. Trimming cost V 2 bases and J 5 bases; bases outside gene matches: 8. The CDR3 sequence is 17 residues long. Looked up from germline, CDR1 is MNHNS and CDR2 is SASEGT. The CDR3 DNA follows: TGTGCCAGCAGTGAATCCTTACTAGCGGGAGGGATGGAGACCCAGTACTTC. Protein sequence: CASSESLLAGGMETQYF.

CDR3 sequence reads: CASSSGQAGGSPLHF. In DNA form, the CDR3 reads TGTGCCAGCAGCTCCGGACAGGCGGGGGGTTCACCCCTCCACTTT. This chain uses TRBV5-4 with TRBJ1-6, with TRBD1 matching over 7 bases. Per germline, CDR1 SGHNT and CDR2 YYREEE (reference sequence). The CDR3 runs to 15 residues. With V trimmed by 3 bases and J by 9 bases, 9 bases remained unmatched. Full variable domain (remainder filled in from reference TRBV5-4 and TRBJ1-6): ETGVTQSPTHLIKTRGQQVTLRCSSQSGHNTVSWYQQALGQGPQFIFQYYREEENGRGNFPPRFSGLQFPNYSSELNVNALELDDSALYLCASSSGQAGGSPLHFGNGTRLTVT.

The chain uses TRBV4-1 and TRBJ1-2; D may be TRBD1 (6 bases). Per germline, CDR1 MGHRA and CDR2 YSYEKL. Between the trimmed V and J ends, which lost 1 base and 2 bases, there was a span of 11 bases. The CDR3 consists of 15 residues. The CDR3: CASSQVQGTNYGYTF. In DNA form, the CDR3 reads TGCGCCAGCAGCCAAGTTCAGGGGACCAACTATGGCTACACCTTC.

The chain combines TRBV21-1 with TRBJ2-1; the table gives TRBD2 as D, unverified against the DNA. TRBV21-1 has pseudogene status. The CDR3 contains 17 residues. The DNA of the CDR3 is TGTGCCAGCAGGATGGGTGCGGTAGCGGGAGACAACAATGAGCAGTTCTTC. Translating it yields CASRMGAVAGDNNEQFF.

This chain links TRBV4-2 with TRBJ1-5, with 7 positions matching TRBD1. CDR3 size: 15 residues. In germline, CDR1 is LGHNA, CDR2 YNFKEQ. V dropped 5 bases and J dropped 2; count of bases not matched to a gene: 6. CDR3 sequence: CASSLEGARNQPQHF. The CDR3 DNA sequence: TGTGCCAGCAGCTTGGAGGGGGCGCGCAATCAGCCCCAGCATTTT.

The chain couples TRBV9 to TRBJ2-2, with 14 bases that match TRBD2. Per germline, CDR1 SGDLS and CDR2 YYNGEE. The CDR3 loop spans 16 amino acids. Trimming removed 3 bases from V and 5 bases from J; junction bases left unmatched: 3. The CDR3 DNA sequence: TGTGCCAGCAGCGGGGGACTAGCGGGAGCGACCGGGGAGCTGTTTTTT. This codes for CASSGGLAGATGELFF.

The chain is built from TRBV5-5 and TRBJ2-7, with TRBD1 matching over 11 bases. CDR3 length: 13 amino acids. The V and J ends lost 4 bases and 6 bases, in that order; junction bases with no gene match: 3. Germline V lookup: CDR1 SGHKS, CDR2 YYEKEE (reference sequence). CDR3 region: CASSTGQGGEQYF. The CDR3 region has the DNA TGTGCCAGCAGCACGGGACAGGGGGGCGAGCAGTACTTC.

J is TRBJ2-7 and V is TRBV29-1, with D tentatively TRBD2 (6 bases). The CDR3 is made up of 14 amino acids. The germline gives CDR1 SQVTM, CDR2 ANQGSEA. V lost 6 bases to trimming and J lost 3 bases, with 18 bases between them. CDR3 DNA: TGCAGCGTCCTCTCGGGGGATAAGGGCTACGAGCAGTACTTC. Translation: CSVLSGDKGYEQYF.

The CDR3 nucleotides read TGTGCCTGGAGGATTGACGCGTCCTCCTACGAGCAGTACTTC. Encoded protein: CAWRIDASSYEQYF. This rearrangement joins TRBV30 to TRBJ2-7; D unresolved. From germline, CDR1 is GTSNPN and CDR2 SVGIG (reference sequence). The CDR3 contains 14 residues. V was clipped by 3 bases and J by 0 bases, with 12 bases between them.